These 27 T cell receptor beta chains originate from one sample sequenced in a study of blood T cell repertoires in COVID-19. This table comes from immunoSEQ multiplex PCR, and its TCRdb copy is limited to in-frame clones, with some not included. The sample includes 200,000 or so clones, 80% to 85% of them seen just once. The sequenced material came from PBMCs or T cells enriched from blood (not recorded which). These receptors were taken from a man aged 35-49 years who had recovered from COVID-19.

The chain links TRBV13 to TRBJ2-3; D gene unclear. The CDR3 covers 12 residues. V lost 6 bases to trimming and J lost 7 bases, with 11 bases between them. Germline V gene data show CDR1 as PRHDT and CDR2 as FYEKMQ (reference sequence). In DNA form, the CDR3 reads TGTGCCAGCAGTCTAGAGCCGAATACGCAGTATTTT. Its protein product is CASSLEPNTQYF. Variable domain in full (rest from reference TRBV13 and TRBJ2-3): AAGVIQSPRHLIKEKRETATLKCYPIPRHDTVYWYQQGPGQDPQFLISFYEKMQSDKGSIPDRFSAQQFSDYHSELNMSSLELGDSALYFCASSLEPNTQYFGPGTRLTVL.

This chain links TRBV5-4 with TRBJ2-3, with 10 positions matching TRBD1. This CDR3 is 18 amino acids long. With V trimmed by 4 bases and J by 2 bases, 13 bases remained unmatched. The V gene's germline CDR1 is SGHNT and CDR2 YYREEE (reference sequence). The CDR3 nucleotides read TGTGCCAGCAGCACTAAAGCCGGGACAGGGGATTTCACAGATACGCAGTATTTT. This gives the protein CASSTKAGTGDFTDTQYF.

The V gene is TRBV6-2 or TRBV6-3, the J gene TRBJ1-2, with D hard to call. Germline V gene lookup returns CDR1 MNHEY and CDR2 SVGEGT. This CDR3 region has 14 residues. Trimming cost V 0 bases and J 3 bases, with 8 bases left between them. CDR3 sequence: CASSYSGSHYGYTF. In DNA form, the CDR3 reads TGTGCCAGCAGTTACTCGGGCAGTCACTATGGCTACACCTTC.

This sequence joins TRBV3-1 (or the pseudogene TRBV3-2) and TRBJ1-5, with D maybe TRBD1 (6 bases). CDR1 and CDR2 from the germline V gene are LGHDT and YNNKEL (reference sequence). V gave up 1 base and J gave up 8 bases, with 21 bases separating them. The CDR3 has 17 amino acids. CDR3 sequence reads: CASSQGSWGQDWEPQHF. The CDR3 DNA reads TGTGCCAGCAGCCAAGGGTCTTGGGGACAAGATTGGGAGCCCCAGCATTTT.

The rearrangement joins TRBV19 to TRBJ1-5; 9 nucleotides agree with TRBD1. Germline trimming cut 3 bases from V and 5 bases from J; bases unmatched to any gene: 2. Germline V gives CDR1 LNHDA, CDR2 SQIVND (reference sequence). This CDR3 has 14 amino acids. The CDR3 loop reads CASSIRTGDQPQHF. The CDR3, as DNA: TGTGCCAGTAGTATCCGGACAGGGGATCAGCCCCAGCATTTT.

The V call is TRBV11-2, the J call TRBJ1-2; 8 nucleotides align to TRBD1. V dropped 4 bases and J dropped 7; count of bases not matched to a gene: 5. This CDR3 region has 13 residues. CDR1 is SGHAT, CDR2 FQNNGV, per germline. The CDR3 protein is CASSSTGEFGYTF. The CDR3 bases are TGTGCCAGCAGCTCGACAGGGGAGTTTGGCTACACCTTC.

The chain recombines TRBV9 with TRBJ1-1; 7 bases are a match to TRBD1. The CDR3 contains 15 residues. Germline V gives CDR1 SGDLS, CDR2 YYNGEE. Trimming took 0 bases from V and 2 from J; bases not matched to a gene: 4. The CDR3 protein is CASSVGGTDNTEAFF. The CDR3 bases are TGTGCCAGCAGCGTAGGGGGGACAGACAACACTGAAGCTTTCTTT.

The J gene is TRBJ1-5, the V gene TRBV19; TRBD1 matches at 7 bases. Germline CDR1 is LNHDA and CDR2 is SQIVND (reference sequence). Losses at the gene ends were 1 base for V and 7 bases for J; bases not matched to a gene: 10. This CDR3 is 16 amino acids long. CDR3 in amino acids: CASSIVGGGKGQPQHF. The DNA of the CDR3 is TGTGCCAGTAGTATAGTTGGAGGGGGCAAGGGGCAGCCCCAGCATTTT.

This sequence joins TRBV2 and TRBJ2-3; weak D call: TRBD2 (6 bases). Per germline, CDR1 SNHLY and CDR2 FYNNEI. The CDR3 spans 15 residues. The V gene lost 0 bases and the J gene lost 1 base, with 8 bases spanning the gap. CDR3 amino acids: CASSEAGGGTDTQYF. In DNA form, the CDR3 reads TGTGCCAGCAGTGAAGCGGGAGGCGGCACAGATACGCAGTATTTT.

This chain links TRBV13 with TRBJ2-3; 8 nucleotides align to TRBD1. The CDR3 has 16 residues. Per germline, CDR1 PRHDT and CDR2 FYEKMQ (reference sequence). With 5 bases clipped from V and 0 bases from J, the junction kept 7 bases outside the gene matches. The CDR3 is CASSARQGFSTDTQYF. Here the CDR3 DNA reads TGTGCCAGCAGCGCCCGACAGGGGTTCAGCACAGATACGCAGTATTTT.

This clone was counted once. The CDR3 DNA follows: TGTGCCAGCATGGGGGCTTGGCATCGCAATCAGCCCCAGCATTTT. Amino acid sequence: CASMGAWHRNQPQHF. The chain carries TRBV28 and TRBJ1-5, with a possible D match to TRBD1 (6 bases). Germline loops: CDR1 MDHEN, CDR2 SYDVKM. This CDR3 region has 15 residues. Trimming shortened V by 7 bases and J by 2 bases, and 15 bases separated the two germline ends. Looking up the rest from reference TRBV28 and TRBJ1-5 gives the full variable domain: DVKVTQSSRYLVKRTGEKVFLECVQDMDHENMFWYRQDPGLGLRLIYFSYDVKMKEKGDIPEGYSVSREKKERFSLILESASTNQTSMYLCASMGAWHRNQPQHFGDGTRLSIL.

The V gene is TRBV6-6, the J gene TRBJ2-3, with D hard to call. Trimming left V 5 bases short and J 4 bases short, with 19 bases between. Germline V gene lookup returns CDR1 MNHNY and CDR2 SVGAGI (reference sequence). CDR3 length: 16 amino acids. CDR3 protein: CASSPKIPRGADTQYF. CDR3 bases: TGTGCCAGCAGTCCCAAGATCCCGAGAGGCGCAGATACGCAGTATTTT.

The J gene is TRBJ1-2, the V gene TRBV2; D gene unclear. Germline values: CDR1 SNHLY, CDR2 FYNNEI. This CDR3 region has 14 residues. V was clipped by 6 bases and J by 7 bases, with 18 bases between them. CDR3 loop: CASSLNQWGVGYTF. As DNA, the CDR3 is TGTGCCAGCAGCCTAAACCAGTGGGGAGTTGGCTACACCTTC.

J is TRBJ1-4 and V is TRBV18; D is perhaps TRBD1 (6 bases). Germline CDR1 KGHSH, CDR2 LQKENI. The CDR3 is 14 amino acids. With 6 bases removed from V and 4 bases from J, the gap between germline ends came to 12 bases. The CDR3 nucleotides read TGTGCCAGCTCCACTGGACAGCTTAATGAAAAACTGTTTTTT. Translation gives CASSTGQLNEKLFF.

The chain joins TRBV7-2 to TRBJ2-1, with TRBD1 matching 9 bases. V lost 5 bases to trimming and J lost 9 bases; unmatched junction nucleotides: 11. In germline, CDR1 is SGHTA, CDR2 FQGNSA. This CDR3 has 15 amino acids. CDR3: CASSNSGTGIGEQFF. DNA of the CDR3: TGTGCCAGCAGCAATAGTGGGACAGGGATCGGTGAGCAGTTCTTC.

The chain carries TRBV6-5 and TRBJ2-7; maybe TRBD1 (6 bases). The CDR3 has 14 amino acids. Trimming left V 4 bases short and J 6 bases short, with 16 bases between. Germline V gene lookup returns CDR1 MNHEY and CDR2 SVGAGI. CDR3 nucleotide sequence: TGTGCCAGCAGTTCGGCGCAGGGGATCCTCGAGCAGTACTTC. Protein: CASSSAQGILEQYF.

This clone was seen once. The chain links TRBV7-2 to TRBJ2-5; D gene ambiguous. Germline values: CDR1 SGHTA, CDR2 FQGNSA. The CDR3 is 15 amino acids. The V and J ends lost 4 bases and 5 bases respectively, with 17 bases between them. In DNA, the CDR3 is TGTGCCAGCAGCTCAAGACTCGAATCCGGGGAGACCCAGTACTTC. Translating it yields CASSSRLESGETQYF. Based on the CDR3 plus reference TRBV7-2 and TRBJ2-5, the full variable domain is GAGVSQSPSNKVTEKGKDVELRCDPISGHTALYWYRQSLGQGLEFLIYFQGNSAPDKSGLPSDRFSAERTGGSVSTLTIQRTQQEDSAVYLCASSSRLESGETQYFGPGTRLLVL.

The gene calls are TRBV5-1 and TRBJ1-1, with 7 bases matching TRBD1. The J segment lost 6 bases and the V segment lost 4 bases, leaving 9 bases of the junction unmatched. CDR1 SGHRS and CDR2 YFSETQ come from the germline V gene. The CDR3 length is 14 residues. CDR3 nucleotide sequence: TGCGCCAGCAGCCTACAGACAGGGAGCGCTGAAGCTTTCTTT. It codes for CASSLQTGSAEAFF.

V gene TRBV27 combines with J gene TRBJ1-1; 8 nucleotides agree with TRBD1. Per the germline V gene, CDR1 is MNHEY and CDR2 is SMNVEV (reference sequence). The CDR3 spans 14 residues. V shed 7 bases, J shed 1 base, and the junction held 5 bases outside the gene matches. As DNA, the CDR3 is TGTGCCAGCACCGCTACAGGGGGGAACACTGAAGCTTTCTTT. This encodes CASTATGGNTEAFF.

Only a few counts were recorded for this clone. The V gene is TRBV5-1, the J gene TRBJ1-1; 7 positions match TRBD1. Germline assignment: CDR1 SGHRS and CDR2 YFSETQ. This CDR3 has 15 amino acids. V was clipped by 4 bases and J by 6 bases; unmatched bases: 12. The CDR3 sequence is CASSPRQGEPAEAFF. The DNA of the CDR3 is TGCGCCAGCAGCCCCCGACAGGGCGAGCCGGCTGAAGCTTTCTTT.

V gene TRBV27 combines with J gene TRBJ2-7; no clear D. The germline gives CDR1 MNHEY, CDR2 SMNVEV (reference sequence). This CDR3 contains 13 residues. The V gene lost 6 bases and the J gene lost 3 bases, with 12 bases spanning the gap. The CDR3 sequence is CASRPSSGYEQYF. DNA of the CDR3: TGTGCCAGCAGGCCCAGTTCAGGCTACGAGCAGTACTTC.

This clone has only one observation. The rearrangement links TRBV7-6 to TRBJ1-6, with TRBD1 matching over 8 bases. Germline V gene sequence: CDR1 SGHVS, CDR2 FNYEAQ. CDR3 length equals 21 residues. The V and J ends lost 1 base and 0 bases, in that order; junction bases with no gene match: 14. CDR3 loop: CASSLGAGRGRPGSYNSPLHF. The DNA of the CDR3 is TGTGCCAGCAGCTTAGGTGCGGGCAGGGGGCGCCCCGGCTCCTATAATTCACCCCTCCACTTT.

This chain uses TRBV28 with TRBJ1-5, with D perhaps matching TRBD1 (6 bases). The CDR3 runs to 13 residues. Trimming stripped 6 bases from V and 6 bases from J, with 12 bases between. Germline values: CDR1 MDHEN, CDR2 SYDVKM. CDR3 DNA sequence: TGTGCCAGCAGGAAACAGGGATCTCAGCCCCAGCATTTT. Encoded protein: CASRKQGSQPQHF.

V is TRBV7-8 and J is TRBJ2-5; 7 positions match TRBD1. Losses at the gene ends were 5 bases for V and 0 bases for J; bases not matched to a gene: 9. The length of the CDR3 is 16 residues. Germline loops: CDR1 SGHVS, CDR2 FQNEAQ. The DNA of the CDR3 is TGTGCCAGCAGCAGAGACAGGGAATCGTACCAAGAGACCCAGTACTTC. This gives the protein CASSRDRESYQETQYF.

This clone is a singleton in its sample. This chain connects TRBV25-1 to TRBJ1-1, with 8 bases fitting TRBD1. CDR3 length: 14 residues. With 6 bases clipped from V and 4 bases from J, the junction kept 7 bases outside the gene matches. Germline values: CDR1 MGHDK, CDR2 SYGVNS. DNA of the CDR3: TGTGCCAGCAGAGAAACAGGGGGATCCACTGAAGCTTTCTTT. Translation: CASRETGGSTEAFF.

Written as DNA, the CDR3 is TGTGCCAGCAGCTTAGTACACAGGGGAACGATTAACGCCTACGAGCAGTACTTC. It codes for CASSLVHRGTINAYEQYF. The J gene is TRBJ2-7, the V gene TRBV11-2, with 7 bases identical to TRBD1. The junction had 14 bases not matched to a gene; V was cut back by 1 base and J by 2 bases. Germline CDR1 and CDR2: SGHAT and FQNNGV. This CDR3 is built from 18 residues.

J is TRBJ1-6 and V is TRBV2, with 7 nucleotides matching TRBD1. J was trimmed by 9 bases and V by 10 bases; bases with no gene match: 12. CDR1 and CDR2 from the germline V gene are SNHLY and FYNNEI. The CDR3 consists of 14 residues. The DNA for the CDR3 is TGTGCCATAAAAAGGACAGGAGGAACTTCACCCCTCCACTTT. It encodes CAIKRTGGTSPLHF.